The 5 T cell receptor beta chains given below trace back to one sample, sequenced in a study of technical replicates of blood from several donors. Produced via immunoSEQ multiplex PCR; TCRdb's table is partial and in-frame only. The data contain around 49,000 clones, 90% to 97% of them seen just once; the ten biggest clones take up around 0.4%. What was sequenced was T cells isolated from PBMCs. The receptors were gathered from a human donor in good health.

This chain connects TRBV11-2 to TRBJ2-7, with 12 bases aligning to TRBD1. The CDR3 has 18 amino acids. Germline V gives CDR1 SGHAT, CDR2 FQNNGV. The trim removed 4 bases at V and 7 bases at J, leaving 17 bases unmatched. The CDR3 loop reads CASSSPTFRDRGRWEQYF. In DNA form, the CDR3 reads TGTGCCAGCAGCTCCCCTACATTCCGGGACAGGGGGCGCTGGGAGCAGTACTTC.

The rearrangement uses TRBV9 and TRBJ2-7; 9 bases line up with TRBD2. V gave up 0 bases and J gave up 7 bases; unmatched junction bases: 2. In germline, CDR1 is SGDLS, CDR2 YYNGEE. The CDR3 has 13 residues. The CDR3 DNA sequence: TGTGCCAGCAGCGTAGGGGCGGGAGGGGAGCAGTACTTC. Translated: CASSVGAGGEQYF.

The chain carries TRBV12-2 and TRBJ2-7; the D call TRBD2 from the table was never checked on the DNA. TRBV12-2 is a pseudogene segment. The CDR3 runs to 13 residues. The CDR3 sequence is CARNGNSIYEQYF. DNA for the CDR3: TGTGCAAGGAACGGGAATAGCATTTACGAGCAGTACTTC.

The chain links TRBV30 to TRBJ2-7; TRBD2 agrees at 9 bases. This CDR3 has 13 amino acids. The V segment lost 8 bases and the J segment 0 bases; nucleotides outside the gene matches: 5. In germline, CDR1 is GTSNPN, CDR2 SVGIG (reference sequence). The CDR3 nucleotides are TGTGCCGGTCTAGCGGGAAGCTCCTACGAGCAGTACTTC. The encoded protein is CAGLAGSSYEQYF.

The genes are TRBV7-6 and TRBJ2-7, with a tentative D call TRBD2 (5 bases). The CDR3 runs 13 residues. Looked up from germline, CDR1 is SGHVS and CDR2 is FNYEAQ. Trimming stripped 6 bases from V and 2 bases from J, with 11 bases between. This CDR3 reads CASSRSGAYEQYF. For the CDR3, the DNA is TGTGCCAGCAGTCGCAGCGGAGCCTACGAGCAGTACTTC. Looking up the rest from reference TRBV7-6 and TRBJ2-7 gives the full variable domain: GAGVSQSPRYKVTKRGQDVALRCDPISGHVSLYWYRQALGQGPEFLTYFNYEAQQDKSGLPNDRFSAERPEGSISTLTIQRTEQRDSAMYRCASSRSGAYEQYFGPGTRLTVT.